The clone carrying this TCR beta chain was counted only a few times. These data are taken from a study of blood T cell repertoires in COVID-19. Study overall: COVID-19 samples collected from the United States, Italy and Spain covered acute and convalescent phases. The cDNA or gDNA used as material had been derived from T cells, B-cell-depleted T cells, or PBMCs.

The trim removed 5 bases at V and 4 bases at J, leaving 8 bases unmatched. The CDR3 loop spans 15 amino acids. Germline CDR1 is SNHLY and CDR2 is FYNNEI. The assay was immunoSEQ multiplex PCR, and TCRdb's table has in-frame clones only and misses some. The sample includes under 150,000 clones, just under 85% seen only once; the top ten take 6.2%. Either two negative PCRs, clearance, or symptom resolution qualified Cohort 3 donors as recovered. This clonotype was obtained from a woman in her thirties or forties who had recovered from COVID-19. Sequencing used PBMCs or T cells enriched from blood (not recorded which). The rearrangement links TRBV2 to TRBJ2-3; 8 positions match TRBD2. This chain's CDR3 is CASSLAGGPADTQYF. The CDR3 bases are TGTGCCAGCAGTCTTGCGGGAGGTCCCGCAGATACGCAGTATTTT.